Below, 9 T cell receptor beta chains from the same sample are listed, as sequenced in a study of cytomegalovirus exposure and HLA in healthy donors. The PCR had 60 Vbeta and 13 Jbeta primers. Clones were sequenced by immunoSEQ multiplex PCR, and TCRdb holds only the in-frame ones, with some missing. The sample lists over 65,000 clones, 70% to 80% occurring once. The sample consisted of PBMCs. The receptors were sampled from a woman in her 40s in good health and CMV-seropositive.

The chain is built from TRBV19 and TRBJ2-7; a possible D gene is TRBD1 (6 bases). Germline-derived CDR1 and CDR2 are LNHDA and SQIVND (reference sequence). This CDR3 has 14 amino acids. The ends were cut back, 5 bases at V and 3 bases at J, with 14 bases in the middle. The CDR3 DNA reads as TGTGCCAGTAGTCCGGACAGAGAGTACTACGAGCAGTACTTC. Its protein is CASSPDREYYEQYF.

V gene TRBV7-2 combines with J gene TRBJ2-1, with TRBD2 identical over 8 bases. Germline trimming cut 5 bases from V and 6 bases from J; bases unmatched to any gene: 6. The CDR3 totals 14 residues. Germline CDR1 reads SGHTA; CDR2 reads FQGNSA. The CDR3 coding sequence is TGTGCCAGCAGCCAAAGCGGGAGCATCAATGAGCAGTTCTTC. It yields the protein CASSQSGSINEQFF.

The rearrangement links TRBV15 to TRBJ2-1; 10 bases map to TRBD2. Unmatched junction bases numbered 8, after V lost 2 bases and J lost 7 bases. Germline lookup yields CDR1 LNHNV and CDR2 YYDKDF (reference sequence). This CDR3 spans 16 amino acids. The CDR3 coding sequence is TGTGCCACCAGCAGATCCGGGACTAGCGTTGGTAATGAGCAGTTCTTC. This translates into CATSRSGTSVGNEQFF. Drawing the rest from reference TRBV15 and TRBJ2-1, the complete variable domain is DAMVIQNPRYQVTQFGKPVTLSCSQTLNHNVMYWYQQKSSQAPKLLFHYYDKDFNNEADTPDNFQSRRPNTSFCFLDIRSPGLGDTAMYLCATSRSGTSVGNEQFFGPGTRLTVL.

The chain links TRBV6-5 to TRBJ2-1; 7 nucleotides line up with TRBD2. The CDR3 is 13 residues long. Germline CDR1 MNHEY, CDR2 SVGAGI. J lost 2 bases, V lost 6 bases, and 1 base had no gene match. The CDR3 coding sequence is TGTGCCAGCAGGCGGGAGCCCTACAATGAGCAGTTCTTC. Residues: CASRREPYNEQFF.

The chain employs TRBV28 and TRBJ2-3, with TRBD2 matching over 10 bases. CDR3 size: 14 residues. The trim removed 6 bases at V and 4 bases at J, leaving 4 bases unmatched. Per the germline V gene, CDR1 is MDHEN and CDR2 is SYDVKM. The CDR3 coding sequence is TGTGCCAGCAGAGCCGGGACTAGCGCAGATACGCAGTATTTT. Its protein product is CASRAGTSADTQYF.

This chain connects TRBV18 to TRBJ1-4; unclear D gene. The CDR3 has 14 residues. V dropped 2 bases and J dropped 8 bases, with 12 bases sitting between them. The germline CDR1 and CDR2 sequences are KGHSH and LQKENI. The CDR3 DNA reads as TGTGCCAGCTCACCAGAGTTTCCAAGCGAAAAACTGTTTTTT. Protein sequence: CASSPEFPSEKLFF.

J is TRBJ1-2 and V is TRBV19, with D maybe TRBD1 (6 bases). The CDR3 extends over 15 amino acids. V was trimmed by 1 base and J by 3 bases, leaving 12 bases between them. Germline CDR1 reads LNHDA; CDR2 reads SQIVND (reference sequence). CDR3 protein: CASSIVGGLDYGYTF. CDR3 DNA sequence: TGTGCCAGTAGTATAGTGGGGGGGCTCGACTATGGCTACACCTTC.

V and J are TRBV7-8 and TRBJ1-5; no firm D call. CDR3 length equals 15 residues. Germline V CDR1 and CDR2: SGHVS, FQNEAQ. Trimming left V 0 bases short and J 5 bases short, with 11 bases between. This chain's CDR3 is CASSLAGIEDQPQHF. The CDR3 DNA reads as TGTGCCAGCAGCTTAGCTGGCATCGAGGATCAGCCCCAGCATTTT.

The DNA of the CDR3 is TGTGCCAGCAGTGACGTCCTACTGACCTACGAGCAGTACTTC. Amino acid sequence: CASSDVLLTYEQYF. The chain couples TRBV6-1 to TRBJ2-7; D remains unclear. CDR3 length: 14 amino acids. The germline V and J ends were trimmed by 3 bases and 2 bases, with 11 bases remaining between them. CDR1 is MNHNS, CDR2 SASEGT, per germline.